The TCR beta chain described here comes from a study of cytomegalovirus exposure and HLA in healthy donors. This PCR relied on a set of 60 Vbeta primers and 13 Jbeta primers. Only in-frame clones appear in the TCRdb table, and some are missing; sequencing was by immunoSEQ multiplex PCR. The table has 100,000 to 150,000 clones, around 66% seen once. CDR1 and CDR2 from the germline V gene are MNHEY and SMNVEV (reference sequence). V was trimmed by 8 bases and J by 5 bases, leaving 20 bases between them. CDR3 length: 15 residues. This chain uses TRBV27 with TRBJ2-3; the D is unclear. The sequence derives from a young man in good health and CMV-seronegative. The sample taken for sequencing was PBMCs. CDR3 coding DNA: TGTGCCAGCTCCCCCTCTCGAGTTTCTCGAGATACGCAGTATTTT. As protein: CASSPSRVSRDTQYF.